This is a list of T cell receptor beta chains from one sample in a study of patients and donors after allogeneic stem cell transplantation. TCRdb used MiXCR to reprocess the RT-PCR reads, holding one entry per CDR3 protein. The table records approximately 200,000 distinct CDR3 sequences, roughly an eighth of them present only once. Source material: blood, either unsorted or a sorted T cell fraction (not recorded which). These receptor sequences come from a human donor who was either an allogeneic HSCT recipient or a stem cell or donor lymphocyte infusion donor (not recorded which). It is not recorded whose cells these are; they may come from a transplant donor. The CDR3 runs from the conserved cysteine through the conserved F or W. A D gene is named only where the DNA matches it firmly. Clone size is not always given. Where it is, it says once, few, many or a class for expanded clones.

J: TRBJ2-2; V: TRBV30; D: .; size: few; CDR3: CAWSPGQGRNANTGELFF; DNA: TGTGCCTGGAGTCCGGGTCAGGGGCGGAACGCGAACACCGGGGAGCTGTTTTTT
J: TRBJ2-7; V: TRBV7-2; D: TRBD2; size: many; CDR3: CASSLAAGVFNEQYF; DNA: TGTGCCAGCAGCTTAGCGGCGGGGGTTTTCAACGAGCAGTACTTC
J: TRBJ2-7; V: TRBV20-1; D: TRBD2; size: .; CDR3: CSAEASGYEQYF; DNA: TGCAGTGCTGAAGCTAGCGGATACGAGCAGTACTTC
J: TRBJ1-5; V: TRBV5-4; D: TRBD1; size: few; CDR3: CASSVTGQGNQPQHF; DNA: TGTGCCAGCAGCGTCACGGGACAGGGGAATCAGCCCCAGCATTTT
J: TRBJ1-5; V: TRBV20-1; D: .; size: few; CDR3: CSARDLVGANQPQHF; DNA: TGCAGTGCTAGAGATTTGGTGGGAGCGAATCAGCCCCAGCATTTT
J: TRBJ2-4; V: TRBV12-3/TRBV12-4; D: TRBD2; size: few; CDR3: CASSLEGGGSKNIQYF; DNA: TGTGCCAGCAGTTTAGAGGGCGGGGGGTCTAAAAACATTCAGTACTTC
J: TRBJ2-1; V: TRBV3-1; D: TRBD2; size: .; CDR3: CASSQNPRGGEQFF; DNA: TGTGCCAGCAGCCAAAATCCCCGGGGGGGTGAGCAGTTCTTC
J: TRBJ2-5; V: TRBV12-3/TRBV12-4; D: TRBD2; size: many; CDR3: CASSLSAGGQETQYF; DNA: TGTGCCAGCAGTTTATCAGCGGGGGGGCAAGAGACCCAGTACTTC
J: TRBJ2-3; V: TRBV18; D: .; size: few; CDR3: CASSLVVTDTQYF; DNA: TGTGCCAGCTCACTCGTAGTCACAGATACGCAGTATTTT
J: TRBJ1-2; V: TRBV28; D: .; size: few; CDR3: CASSLGGTNYGYTF; DNA: TGTGCCAGCAGTTTAGGGGGTACTAACTATGGCTACACCTTC
J: TRBJ1-4; V: TRBV7-2; D: .; size: few; CDR3: CASSPGGTRKLFF; DNA: TGTGCCAGCAGCCCGGGGGGGACCCGAAAACTGTTTTTT
J: TRBJ2-3; V: TRBV2; D: TRBD2; size: many; CDR3: CASRGTGLAGTDTQYF; DNA: TGTGCCAGCAGAGGGACGGGACTAGCGGGCACAGATACGCAGTATTTT
J: TRBJ1-2; V: TRBV27; D: TRBD1; size: few; CDR3: CASSPTPDRPHNYGYTF; DNA: TGTGCCAGCAGTCCCACGCCGGACAGGCCCCATAACTATGGCTACACCTTC
J: TRBJ2-7; V: TRBV12-3/TRBV12-4; D: .; size: many; CDR3: CASKGGGGQYF; DNA: TGTGCCAGCAAGGGGGGTGGTGGGCAGTACTTC
J: TRBJ2-3; V: TRBV7-3; D: .; size: many; CDR3: CASSLKGSQAMDTQYF; DNA: TGTGCCAGCAGCTTAAAGGGCTCCCAAGCTATGGATACGCAGTATTTT
J: TRBJ2-3; V: TRBV11-2; D: TRBD2; size: few; CDR3: CASSFWTRTTDTQYF; DNA: TGTGCCAGCAGCTTCTGGACTAGGACAACAGATACGCAGTATTTT
J: TRBJ2-5; V: TRBV5-1; D: .; size: many; CDR3: CASSLGVALETQYF; DNA: TGCGCCAGCAGCTTGGGAGTAGCGCTAGAGACCCAGTACTTC